Below are 18 T cell receptor beta chains sequenced from a single sample in a study of CD8+CD57+ T cells in acquired aplastic anemia. Both TCR beta VDJ combination and CDR3 sequence profiling were carried out. Genomic DNA was the template for this profiling. TCRdb reprocessed the reads via MiXCR and lists one record per CDR3 protein. Of about 180,000 distinct CDR3 sequences listed, just over 45% are singletons. Sequences were obtained from sorted CD4+, CD8+, or CD8+CD57+ T cells (not recorded which) from PBMCs. These receptor sequences come from a human donor in good health.

The gene calls are TRBV11-2 and TRBJ2-5, with 9 positions matching TRBD2. Germline CDR1 is SGHAT and CDR2 is FQNNGV. CDR3 length: 15 amino acids. After removal of 3 bases from V and 4 bases from J, the junction contained 6 bases not matched to a gene. CDR3 nucleotide sequence: TGTGCCAGCAGCTTCATACGCGGGAGGGGAGAGACCCAGTACTTC. As protein: CASSFIRGRGETQYF.

The chain joins TRBV11-1 to TRBJ2-3; D perhaps matches TRBD1 (6 bases). This CDR3 has 16 residues. The ends were cut back, 7 bases at V and 0 bases at J, with 17 bases in the middle. Germline-derived CDR1 and CDR2 are SGHAT and FQDESV (reference sequence). CDR3 region: CASTDGTPFSTDTQYF. The CDR3, as DNA: TGTGCCAGCACTGACGGGACACCTTTTAGCACAGATACGCAGTATTTT.

This clonotype was seen a handful of times. The chain joins TRBV11-3 to TRBJ1-6; D gene uncertain. V lost 4 bases and J lost 10, with 11 bases in between. Germline V gives CDR1 SGHNT, CDR2 YENEEA. CDR3 size: 13 residues. This CDR3 is CASSSQAGSPLHF. CDR3 coding DNA: TGTGCCAGCAGCTCTCAGGCCGGGTCACCCCTCCACTTT. Filled out from reference TRBV11-3 and TRBJ1-6, the complete variable domain reads EAGVVQSPRYKIIEKKQPVAFWCNPISGHNTLYWYLQNLGQGPELLIRYENEEAVDDSQLPKDRFSAERLKGVDSTLKIQPAELGDSAVYLCASSSQAGSPLHFGNGTRLTVT.

Concerning this clonotype itself: This CDR3 is missing its conserved last phenylalanine or tryptophan, likely due to a read error. The rearrangement links TRBV15 to TRBJ2-7; D possibly corresponds to TRBD1 (6 bases). CDR3 length: 14 residues. Trimming left V 5 bases short and J 2 bases short, with 13 bases between. Germline V lookup: CDR1 LNHNV, CDR2 YYDKDF (reference sequence). The CDR3 DNA reads as TGTGCCACCAGCTTACGGACAGACACCTACGAGCAGTACCTC. Its protein product is CATSLRTDTYEQYL.

The rearrangement joins TRBV24-1 to TRBJ1-5; D gene ambiguous. V lost 0 bases, J lost 7 bases, and 3 bases lay in between. The CDR3 has 12 amino acids. Germline-derived CDR1 and CDR2 are KGHDR and SFDVKD. Here the CDR3 DNA reads TGTGCCACCAGTGATTTGGAACAGCCCCAGCATTTT. It is translated as CATSDLEQPQHF.

CDR3 DNA: TGTGCCAGCTCCCCGGGACTAGCGGAGATCTACGAGCAGTACTTC. Its protein is CASSPGLAEIYEQYF. The V gene is TRBV18, the J gene TRBJ2-7, with 11 positions matching TRBD2. Germline V lookup: CDR1 KGHSH, CDR2 LQKENI. The CDR3 is 15 residues long. Trimming removed 6 bases from V and 3 bases from J; junction bases left unmatched: 7.

This clonotype was seen many times. The rearrangement uses TRBV20-1 and TRBJ1-2; 7 bases match TRBD1. The ends lost 2 bases at V and 4 bases at J; junction bases unmatched: 7. Looked up from germline, CDR1 is DFQATT and CDR2 is SNEGSKA (reference sequence). The CDR3 length is 14 residues. This chain's CDR3 is CSARKTGPRYGYTF. In DNA form, the CDR3 reads TGCAGTGCTAGAAAGACAGGGCCCCGCTATGGCTACACCTTC.

The V call is TRBV30, the J call TRBJ1-1; no reliable D call. This CDR3 region has 15 residues. Trimming cost V 5 bases and J 1 base, with 17 bases left between them. Germline-derived CDR1 and CDR2 are GTSNPN and SVGIG (reference sequence). The CDR3 DNA reads TGTGCCTGGCGTAATGAGTCACTAAGGAACACTGAAGCTTTCTTT. This codes for CAWRNESLRNTEAFF.

The sample holds a few counts of this clonotype. The V call is TRBV19, the J call TRBJ2-3; no firm D call. CDR3 size: 12 residues. Trimming shortened V by 2 bases and J by 2 bases, and 2 bases separated the two germline ends. CDR1 and CDR2 (germline): LNHDA, SQIVND (reference sequence). In DNA form, the CDR3 reads TGTGCCAGTAGTATATCCACAGATACGCAGTATTTT. It specifies CASSISTDTQYF.

The chain's CDR3 is CASSLDRLAGGPKPYEQYF. For the CDR3, the DNA is TGTGCCAGCAGCTTGGATCGACTAGCGGGGGGACCTAAACCCTACGAGCAGTACTTC. This chain joins TRBV5-6 and TRBJ2-7; 13 bases fit TRBD2. The CDR3 is 19 amino acids. Germline V CDR1 and CDR2: SGHDT, YYEEEE. V lost 0 bases to trimming and J lost 2 bases; unmatched junction nucleotides: 11.

As for this clonotype: It may be a read error: a sequence one base away is much more abundant. J is TRBJ1-5 and V is TRBV6-1; 7 nucleotides line up with TRBD1. Germline CDR1 reads MNHNS; CDR2 reads SASEGT. The CDR3 extends over 15 amino acids. V lost 3 bases, J lost 0 bases, and 2 bases stayed unmatched. CDR3 bases: TGTGCCAGCAGTGAGGACAGGACTAGCAATCAGCCCCAGCATTTT. Protein: CASSEDRTSNQPQHF.

The V call is TRBV10-2, the J call TRBJ2-3; weak D call: TRBD2 (6 bases). The CDR3 consists of 14 residues. Germline lookup yields CDR1 WSHSY and CDR2 SAAADI. Trimming left V 2 bases short and J 2 bases short, with 8 bases between. CDR3 amino acids: CASSESGSTDTQYF. For the CDR3, the DNA is TGCGCCAGCAGTGAGAGCGGGTCCACAGATACGCAGTATTTT.

At least ten counts were recorded for this clonotype. The gene calls are TRBV4-1 and TRBJ1-5; 10 bases align to TRBD1. In germline, CDR1 is MGHRA, CDR2 YSYEKL. The CDR3 is 16 residues long. V was pared by 1 base and J by 7 bases, with 7 bases of the junction left unmatched. CDR3 nucleotide sequence: TGCGCCAGCAGCCAAGGCGGGACAGGGGTCGGGCAGCCCCAGCATTTT. It yields the protein CASSQGGTGVGQPQHF.

This chain joins TRBV11-2 and TRBJ2-1; D is uncertain. Trimming left V 2 bases short and J 5 bases short, with 7 bases between. CDR1 and CDR2 from the germline V gene are SGHAT and FQNNGV. The CDR3 has 13 residues. The CDR3 is CASSLSPNNEQFF. The CDR3 coding sequence is TGTGCCAGCAGCTTATCACCAAACAATGAGCAGTTCTTC.

The chain combines TRBV9 with TRBJ2-2; D is unresolved. Germline CDR1 is SGDLS and CDR2 is YYNGEE. V was shortened by 4 bases and J by 7 bases, with 14 bases between the two germline ends. The CDR3 is made up of 14 amino acids. CDR3 in DNA: TGTGCCAGCAGCCCCATACAAAGTGGCGGGGAGCTGTTTTTT. This sequence encodes CASSPIQSGGELFF. The whole variable domain, filled in from reference TRBV9 and TRBJ2-2, reads DSGVTQTPKHLITATGQRVTLRCSPRSGDLSVYWYQQSLDQGLQFLIQYYNGEERAKGNILERFSAQQFPDLHSELNLSSLELGDSALYFCASSPIQSGGELFFGEGSRLTVL.

This clonotype was found once. The rearrangement uses TRBV4-3 and TRBJ2-1; D uncertain. Germline CDR1 LGHNA, CDR2 YSLEER. The V end lost 1 base, the J end lost 5 bases, and 9 bases lay between the germline ends. The CDR3 runs to 14 residues. CDR3 sequence: CASSQVTRHNEQFF. CDR3 in DNA: TGCGCCAGCAGCCAAGTAACACGGCACAATGAGCAGTTCTTC.

As to this clonotype: The junction does not match germline at one end; this may be a read error. The CDR3 sequence: CSASVGWREAQYF. DNA for the CDR3: TGCAGTGCTAGCGTGGGTTGGAGAGAGGCCCAGTACTTC. The rearrangement joins TRBV20-1 to TRBJ2-5; D call uncertain. Germline V gene sequence: CDR1 DFQATT, CDR2 SNEGSKA (reference sequence). The length of the CDR3 is 13 residues.

This clonotype was counted ten times or more. The chain joins TRBV4-3 to TRBJ2-5; maybe TRBD2 (5 bases). Germline CDR1 reads LGHNA; CDR2 reads YSLEER. Trimming shortened V by 4 bases and J by 3 bases, and 9 bases separated the two germline ends. The CDR3 contains 13 residues. The CDR3 region has the DNA TGCGCCAGCAGCCGGGAGAGGGAAGAGACCCAGTACTTC. Translation gives CASSREREETQYF.